These 9 T cell receptor delta chains came from one sample sequenced in a study of gamma-delta chains in newborns, infants, children. TCRdb re-identified clones in the reads via CATT. The data show about 8,500 delta-chain clones, with 3% to 4% seen just once and over 15% held by the top ten. Sequencing was done on a sample of blood. The source is a child who was a newborn, infant or young child, either healthy, febrile or measles-vaccinated (not recorded which).

For this clone: The sample contains more than one DNA sequence encoding this CDR3. The rearrangement joins TRDV2 to TRDJ1; 12 positions match TRDD3. Trimming removed 4 bases from V and 3 bases from J; junction bases left unmatched: 17. CDR3 length equals 19 residues. Germline CDR1 and CDR2: GEAIGNYY and EKD. CDR3 DNA: TGTGCCTGTGAAGGCCTTCCCGTACTGGGGGATACCGACGCCGATAAACTCATCTTT. The encoded protein is CACEGLPVLGDTDADKLIF.

There are a few counts of this clone. Translating this DNA gives a protein that differs at residue 8 from the TCRdb one, which belongs to a much larger clone; a read error is likely, and the protein shown is this translation. V and J are TRDV2 and TRDJ1, with TRDD3 identical over 7 bases. Germline CDR1 GEAIGNYY, CDR2 EKD. The J segment lost 2 bases and the V segment lost 0 bases, leaving 14 bases of the junction unmatched. The CDR3 is 18 amino acids. CDR3 residues: CACDTGLPGDQGTDKLIF. The CDR3 nucleotides are TGTGCCTGTGACACCGGCCTACCGGGGGATCAAGGGACCGATAAACTCATCTTT.

The chain recombines TRDV2 with TRDJ3; 13 bases match TRDD3. CDR1 is GEAIGNYY and CDR2 is EKD in the germline V gene. Trimming removed 0 bases from V and 3 bases from J; junction bases left unmatched: 7. This CDR3 contains 20 residues. The CDR3 here is CACDTVLGDTPSWDTRQMFF. CDR3 in DNA: TGTGCCTGTGACACCGTACTGGGGGATACGCCAAGCTGGGACACCCGACAGATGTTTTTC.

In this sample, this clone turned up many times. The gene calls are TRDV1 and TRDJ2, with 9 bases aligning to TRDD3. V was pared by 2 bases and J by 3 bases, with 1 base of the junction left unmatched. Germline CDR1 and CDR2: TSWWSYY and QGS. The CDR3 sequence is 15 residues long. The CDR3 is CALGEWGIMTAQLFF. The CDR3 DNA reads TGTGCTCTTGGGGAATGGGGGATAATGACAGCACAACTCTTCTTT.

As concerns this clone: This may stem from a read error, because a much larger clone lies one nucleotide away. The sample contains more than one DNA sequence encoding this CDR3. The chain has TRDV2 and TRDJ2; 7 bases agree with TRDD3. The CDR3 is 13 amino acids. Germline V gene data show CDR1 as GEAIGNYY and CDR2 as EKD. V dropped 2 bases and J dropped 8; count of bases not matched to a gene: 4. CDR3 in amino acids: CACDMGETAQLFF. CDR3 in DNA: TGTGCCTGTGACATGGGGGAGACGGCACAACTCTTCTTT.

Remarks on this clone: The TCRdb record carries a much larger clone's protein, which differs from this DNA's translation at residue 6; a read error is the likely cause, and the protein listed here is the DNA translation. The chain employs TRDV2 and TRDJ3; possibly TRDD3 for D (6 bases). The germline gives CDR1 GEAIGNYY, CDR2 EKD. The V gene lost 3 bases and the J gene lost 0 bases, with 11 bases spanning the gap. This CDR3 is 17 amino acids long. CDR3 in amino acids: CACDYRGSSWDTRQMFF. The CDR3 DNA is TGTGCCTGTGACTACCGGGGGAGCTCCTGGGACACCCGACAGATGTTTTTC.

In regard to this clone: Only one base separates this from a far larger clonotype, so it likely reflects a read error. Other DNA sequences in this specimen translate into the identical CDR3. The gene calls are TRDV2 and TRDJ3; D not certain. The CDR3 sequence is 18 residues long. Trimming left V 3 bases short and J 0 bases short, with 14 bases between. In germline, CDR1 is GEAIGNYY, CDR2 EKD. CDR3 nucleotide sequence: TGTGCCTGTGACGCTGTACTAAGCAGCTCCTGGGACACCCGACAGATGTTTTTC. Protein: CACDAVLSSSWDTRQMFF.

By proportion, this clone is medium-sized. The same CDR3 can be traced to other DNA sequences in this sample. The chain couples TRDV2 to TRDJ2; TRDD3 agrees at 12 bases. The CDR3 contains 15 residues. Germline loops: CDR1 GEAIGNYY, CDR2 EKD. The V segment lost 2 bases and the J segment 5 bases; nucleotides outside the gene matches: 2. Here the CDR3 reads CACDILGDTTAQLFF. The CDR3 coding sequence is TGTGCCTGTGACATACTGGGGGATACTACAGCACAACTCTTCTTT.

A few counts support this clone. A far larger clone lies a single base away; this is likely a read error. This sequence joins TRDV2 and TRDJ3; TRDD3 might be the D (6 bases). The V gene's germline CDR1 is GEAIGNYY and CDR2 EKD. This CDR3 is built from 19 residues. The chain's CDR3 is CACDTVGIRSSWDTQQMFF. CDR3 in DNA: TGTGCCTGTGACACCGTGGGGATTCGGAGCTCCTGGGACACCCAACAGATGTTTTTC.